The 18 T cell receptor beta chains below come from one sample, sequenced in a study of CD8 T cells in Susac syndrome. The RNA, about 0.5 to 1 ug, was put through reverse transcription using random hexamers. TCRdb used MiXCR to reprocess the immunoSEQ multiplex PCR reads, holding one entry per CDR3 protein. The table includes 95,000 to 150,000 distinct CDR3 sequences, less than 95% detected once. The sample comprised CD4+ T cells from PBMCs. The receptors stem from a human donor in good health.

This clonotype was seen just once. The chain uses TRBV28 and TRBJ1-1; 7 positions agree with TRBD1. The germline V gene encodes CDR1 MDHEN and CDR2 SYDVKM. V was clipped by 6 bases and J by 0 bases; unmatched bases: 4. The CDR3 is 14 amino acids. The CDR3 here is CASRSGQLNTEAFF. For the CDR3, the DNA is TGTGCCAGCAGATCGGGACAGTTGAACACTGAAGCTTTCTTT.

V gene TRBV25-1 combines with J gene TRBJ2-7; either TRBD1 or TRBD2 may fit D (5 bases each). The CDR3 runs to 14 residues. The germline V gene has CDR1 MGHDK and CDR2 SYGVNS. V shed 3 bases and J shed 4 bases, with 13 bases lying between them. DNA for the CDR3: TGTGCCAGCAGTGACGTACGGGGCGGGTACGAGCAGTACTTC. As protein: CASSDVRGGYEQYF.

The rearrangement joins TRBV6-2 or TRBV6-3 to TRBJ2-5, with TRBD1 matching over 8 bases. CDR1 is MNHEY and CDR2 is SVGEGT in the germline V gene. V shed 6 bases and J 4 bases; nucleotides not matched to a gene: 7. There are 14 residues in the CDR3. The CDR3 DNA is TGTGCCAGCAGACCCCGGACAGGGCGAGAGACCCAGTACTTC. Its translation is CASRPRTGRETQYF.

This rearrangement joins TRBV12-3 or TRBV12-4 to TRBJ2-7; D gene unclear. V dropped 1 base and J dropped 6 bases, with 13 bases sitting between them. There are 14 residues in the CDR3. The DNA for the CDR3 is TGTGCCAGCAGTTTAGGACTCGGGCTGGGCGAGCAGTACTTC. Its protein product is CASSLGLGLGEQYF.

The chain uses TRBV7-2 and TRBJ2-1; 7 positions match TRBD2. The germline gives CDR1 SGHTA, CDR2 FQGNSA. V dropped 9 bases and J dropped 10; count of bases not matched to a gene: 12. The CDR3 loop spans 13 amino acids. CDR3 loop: CASKVGGLPEQFF. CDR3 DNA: TGTGCCAGTAAAGTGGGAGGGCTTCCCGAGCAGTTCTTC. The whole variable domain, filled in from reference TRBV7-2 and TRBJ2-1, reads GAGVSQSPSNKVTEKGKDVELRCDPISGHTALYWYRQSLGQGLEFLIYFQGNSAPDKSGLPSDRFSAERTGGSVSTLTIQRTQQEDSAVYLCASKVGGLPEQFFGPGTRLTVL.

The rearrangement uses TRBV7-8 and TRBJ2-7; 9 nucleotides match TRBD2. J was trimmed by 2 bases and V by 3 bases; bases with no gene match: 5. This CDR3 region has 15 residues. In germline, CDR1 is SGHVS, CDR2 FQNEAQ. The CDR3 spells CASSFTSGPTYEQYF. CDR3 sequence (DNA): TGTGCCAGCAGCTTCACTAGCGGGCCCACCTACGAGCAGTACTTC.

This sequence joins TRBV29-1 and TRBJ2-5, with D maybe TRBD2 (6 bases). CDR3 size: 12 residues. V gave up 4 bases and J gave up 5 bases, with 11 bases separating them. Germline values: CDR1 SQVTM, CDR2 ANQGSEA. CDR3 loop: CSVVVSGETQYF. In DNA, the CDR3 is TGCAGCGTTGTTGTGAGCGGGGAGACCCAGTACTTC.

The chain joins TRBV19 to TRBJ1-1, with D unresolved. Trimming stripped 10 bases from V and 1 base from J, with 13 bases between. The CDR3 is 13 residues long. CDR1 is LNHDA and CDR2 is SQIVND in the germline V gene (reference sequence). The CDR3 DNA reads TGTGCCACTAATTCGAGAAGGAACACTGAAGCTTTCTTT. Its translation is CATNSRRNTEAFF.

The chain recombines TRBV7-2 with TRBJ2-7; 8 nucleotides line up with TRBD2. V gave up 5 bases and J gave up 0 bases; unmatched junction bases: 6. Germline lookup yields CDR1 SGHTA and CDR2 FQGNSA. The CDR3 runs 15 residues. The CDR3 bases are TGTGCCAGCAGCACTCAGCGGGGGAGCTCCTACGAGCAGTACTTC. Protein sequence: CASSTQRGSSYEQYF.

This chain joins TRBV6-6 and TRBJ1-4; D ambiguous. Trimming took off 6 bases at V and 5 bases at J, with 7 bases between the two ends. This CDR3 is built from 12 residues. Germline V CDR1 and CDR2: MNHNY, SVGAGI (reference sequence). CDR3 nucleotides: TGTGCCAGCAGGTCGGGGAATGAAAAACTGTTTTTT. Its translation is CASRSGNEKLFF.

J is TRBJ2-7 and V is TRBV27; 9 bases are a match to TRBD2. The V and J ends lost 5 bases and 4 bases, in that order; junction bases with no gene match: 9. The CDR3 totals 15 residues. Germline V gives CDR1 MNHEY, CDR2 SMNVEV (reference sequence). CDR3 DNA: TGTGCCAGCAGTCGAAGGGGACTAGCAACTTACGAGCAGTACTTC. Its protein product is CASSRRGLATYEQYF.

CDR3 coding DNA: TGTGCCAGTAGTATCAGCGAGGCCCCCTACGAGCAGTACTTC. This translates into CASSISEAPYEQYF. The rearrangement links TRBV19 to TRBJ2-7, with D hard to call. From germline, CDR1 is LNHDA and CDR2 SQIVND (reference sequence). V lost 3 bases and J lost 2, with 11 bases in between. This CDR3 is built from 14 residues.

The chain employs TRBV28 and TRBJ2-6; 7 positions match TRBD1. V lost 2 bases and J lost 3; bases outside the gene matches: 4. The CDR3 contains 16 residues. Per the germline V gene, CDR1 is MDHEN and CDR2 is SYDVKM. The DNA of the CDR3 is TGTGCCAGCAGTTTAAGGGGGCGGGTTGGGGCCAACGTCCTGACTTTC. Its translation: CASSLRGRVGANVLTF.

The CDR3 loop reads CASSRDRRNYEQYF. The CDR3, as DNA: TGCGCCAGCAGCCGGGACAGGAGAAACTACGAGCAGTACTTC. The rearrangement joins TRBV5-1 to TRBJ2-7; 8 bases match TRBD1. J was trimmed by 3 bases and V by 4 bases; bases with no gene match: 6. The CDR3 is 14 residues long. In germline, CDR1 is SGHRS, CDR2 YFSETQ. Filled out from reference TRBV5-1 and TRBJ2-7, the complete variable domain reads KAGVTQTPRYLIKTRGQQVTLSCSPISGHRSVSWYQQTPGQGLQFLFEYFSETQRNKGNFPGRFSGRQFSNSRSEMNVSTLELGDSALYLCASSRDRRNYEQYFGPGTRLTVT.

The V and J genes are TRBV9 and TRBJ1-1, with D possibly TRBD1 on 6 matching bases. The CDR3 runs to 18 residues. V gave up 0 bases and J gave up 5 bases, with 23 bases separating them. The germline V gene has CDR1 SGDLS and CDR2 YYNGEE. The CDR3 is CASSVEAGAGGARTEAFF. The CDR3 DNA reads TGTGCCAGCAGCGTAGAAGCGGGGGCGGGTGGGGCAAGGACTGAAGCTTTCTTT.

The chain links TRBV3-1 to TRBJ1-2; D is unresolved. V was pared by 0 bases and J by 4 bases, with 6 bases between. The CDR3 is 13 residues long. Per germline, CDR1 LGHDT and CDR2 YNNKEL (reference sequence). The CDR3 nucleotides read TGTGCCAGCAGCCAAGAAGTTCTCTATGGCTACACCTTC. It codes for CASSQEVLYGYTF.

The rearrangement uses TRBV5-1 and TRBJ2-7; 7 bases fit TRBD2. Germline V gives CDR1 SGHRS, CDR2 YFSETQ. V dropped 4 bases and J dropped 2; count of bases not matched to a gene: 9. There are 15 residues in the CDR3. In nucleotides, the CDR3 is TGCGCCAGCAGCGCGGCGAGCGGGAAACCCTACGAGCAGTACTTC. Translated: CASSAASGKPYEQYF.

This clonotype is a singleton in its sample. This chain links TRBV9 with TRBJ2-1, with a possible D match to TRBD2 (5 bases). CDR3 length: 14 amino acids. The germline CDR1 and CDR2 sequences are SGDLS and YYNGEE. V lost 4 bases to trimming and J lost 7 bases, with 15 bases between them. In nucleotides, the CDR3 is TGTGCCAGCAGCCCCGGGGTAGCAGGAAATGAGCAGTTCTTC. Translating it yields CASSPGVAGNEQFF.